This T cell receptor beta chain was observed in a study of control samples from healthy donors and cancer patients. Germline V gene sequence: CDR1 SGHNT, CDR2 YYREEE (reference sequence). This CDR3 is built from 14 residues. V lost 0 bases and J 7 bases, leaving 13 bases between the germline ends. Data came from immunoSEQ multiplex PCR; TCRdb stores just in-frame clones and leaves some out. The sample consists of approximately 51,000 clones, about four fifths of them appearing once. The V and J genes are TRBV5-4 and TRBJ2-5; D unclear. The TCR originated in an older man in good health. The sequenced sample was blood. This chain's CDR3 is CASSLGAPWGTQYF. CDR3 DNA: TGTGCCAGCAGCTTGGGGGCCCCTTGGGGGACCCAGTACTTC. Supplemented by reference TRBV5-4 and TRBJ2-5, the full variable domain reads ETGVTQSPTHLIKTRGQQVTLRCSSQSGHNTVSWYQQALGQGPQFIFQYYREEENGRGNFPPRFSGLQFPNYSSELNVNALELDDSALYLCASSLGAPWGTQYFGPGTRLLVL.